Following are 27 T cell receptor beta chains from one sample sequenced in a study of blood T cell repertoires in COVID-19. This table comes from immunoSEQ multiplex PCR, and its TCRdb copy is limited to in-frame clones, with some not included. The table shows 190,000 or so clones, with around 86% occurring only once. Sequencing was carried out using PBMCs or T cells enriched from blood (not recorded which). These TCRs come from a woman in her twenties or thirties who had recovered from COVID-19.

This chain uses TRBV27 with TRBJ2-1; 14 nucleotides align to TRBD2. Germline V lookup: CDR1 MNHEY, CDR2 SMNVEV (reference sequence). J lost 4 bases, V lost 5 bases, and 10 bases had no gene match. CDR3 length: 18 amino acids. The CDR3 sequence: CASSPGLAGVGPYNEQFF. CDR3 bases: TGTGCCAGCAGTCCGGGACTAGCGGGAGTAGGGCCTTACAATGAGCAGTTCTTC.

The rearrangement joins TRBV27 to TRBJ2-3; 8 bases match TRBD2. CDR3 length equals 13 residues. J was trimmed by 11 bases and V by 6 bases; bases with no gene match: 10. Germline V gives CDR1 MNHEY, CDR2 SMNVEV (reference sequence). CDR3 sequence reads: CASRPTSAQKQYF. The CDR3 DNA reads as TGTGCCAGCAGGCCGACTAGCGCCCAGAAGCAGTATTTT.

V usage is TRBV12-3 or TRBV12-4 and J usage is TRBJ1-1, with D unresolved. V dropped 5 bases and J dropped 4 bases, with 11 bases sitting between them. This CDR3 has 13 amino acids. The CDR3 is CASSQNGATEAFF. For the CDR3, the DNA is TGTGCCAGCAGTCAAAACGGAGCCACTGAAGCTTTCTTT.

V is TRBV4-2 and J is TRBJ1-1, with D possibly TRBD1 on 6 matching bases. This CDR3 region has 16 residues. CDR1 LGHNA and CDR2 YNFKEQ come from the germline V gene. V was cut by 1 base and J by 0 bases, with 12 bases left in between. As DNA, the CDR3 is TGTGCCAGCAGCCAAGCGTCCGGGACAATGAACACTGAAGCTTTCTTT. Its translation is CASSQASGTMNTEAFF.

The chain links TRBV27 to TRBJ2-7, with TRBD2 as a possible D gene (5 bases). Germline V gene lookup returns CDR1 MNHEY and CDR2 SMNVEV (reference sequence). The ends were cut back, 5 bases at V and 5 bases at J, with 22 bases in the middle. The CDR3 length is 16 residues. The DNA for the CDR3 is TGTGCCAGCAGTCCCATAGGAGGCTCCGTGGGCCACGAGCAGTACTTC. Its translation is CASSPIGGSVGHEQYF.

The gene calls are TRBV12-5 and TRBJ1-6; D possibly corresponds to TRBD1 (6 bases). The CDR3 covers 14 residues. In germline, CDR1 is LGHNT, CDR2 FRNRAP. Deletions cut 3 bases from V and 6 bases from J, with 9 bases between. CDR3 DNA: TGTGCTAGTGGTTTCGGACAGAGTAATTCACCCCTCCACTTT. Its protein product is CASGFGQSNSPLHF.

This rearrangement joins TRBV10-3 to TRBJ1-1; 8 bases agree with TRBD1. Germline V gene lookup returns CDR1 ENHRY and CDR2 SYGVKD. V dropped 6 bases and J dropped 4; count of bases not matched to a gene: 7. CDR3 length equals 14 residues. DNA of the CDR3: TGTGCCATCAGCTTGACGACAGGGGCCACTGAAGCTTTCTTT. Amino acid sequence: CAISLTTGATEAFF.

The chain carries TRBV5-1 and TRBJ2-1; 10 positions match TRBD1. This CDR3 contains 16 residues. With 4 bases clipped from V and 0 bases from J, the junction kept 4 bases outside the gene matches. CDR1 SGHRS and CDR2 YFSETQ come from the germline V gene. The CDR3 region has the DNA TGCGCCAGCAGCGGGGGACAGGGGAGCTCCTACAATGAGCAGTTCTTC. It is translated as CASSGGQGSSYNEQFF.

CDR3 in DNA: TGTGCCAGCTCAGCGACAGGGGTGGACACCGGGGAGCTGTTTTTT. This sequence encodes CASSATGVDTGELFF. The gene calls are TRBV18 and TRBJ2-2; 8 nucleotides align to TRBD1. From germline, CDR1 is KGHSH and CDR2 LQKENI. The CDR3 has 15 amino acids. V was pared by 5 bases and J by 3 bases, with 5 bases of the junction left unmatched.

This clone occurred once. The chain uses TRBV19 and TRBJ2-5; 9 bases line up with TRBD2. J lost 5 bases, V lost 10 bases, and 14 bases had no gene match. This CDR3 contains 15 residues. The germline V gene has CDR1 LNHDA and CDR2 SQIVND (reference sequence). DNA of the CDR3: TGTGCCACCTCACCCCGTAGCGGGAGAGGGGAGACCCAGTACTTC. Its protein is CATSPRSGRGETQYF. The full variable domain, completed using reference TRBV19 and TRBJ2-5, is DGGITQSPKYLFRKEGQNVTLSCEQNLNHDAMYWYRQDPGQGLRLIYYSQIVNDFQKGDIAEGYSVSREKKESFPLTVTSAQKNPTAFYLCATSPRSGRGETQYFGPGTRLLVL.

The V and J genes are TRBV7-9 and TRBJ2-1; D is uncertain. The CDR3 sequence is 14 residues long. The germline CDR1 and CDR2 sequences are SEHNR and FQNEAQ (reference sequence). Trimming took 7 bases from V and 13 from J, leaving 23 bases between them. In DNA, the CDR3 is TGTGCCAGCACCGCCCCCGAAGCCCGAGAAGAACAGTTCTTC. Its protein product is CASTAPEAREEQFF.

The rearrangement joins TRBV3-1 (or the pseudogene TRBV3-2) to TRBJ1-2; D is unresolved. Trimming left V 0 bases short and J 4 bases short, with 12 bases between. CDR3 length: 15 amino acids. Germline CDR1 and CDR2: LGHDT and YNNKEL (reference sequence). CDR3 bases: TGTGCCAGCAGCCAAGAAACGAGTACCCTCTATGGCTACACCTTC. As protein: CASSQETSTLYGYTF.

This clone turned up a few times. The chain joins TRBV18 to TRBJ1-2; TRBD1 is a possible D gene (6 bases). Trimming left V 8 bases short and J 5 bases short, with 21 bases between. CDR1 KGHSH and CDR2 LQKENI come from the germline V gene. This CDR3 comprises 15 residues. Here the CDR3 DNA reads TGTGCCAGCGCTGAACCACAGGGTTTCGGGTATGGCTACACCTTC. It translates to CASAEPQGFGYGYTF.

J is TRBJ1-2 and V is TRBV6-1, with TRBD1 identical over 8 bases. V gave up 3 bases and J gave up 8 bases; unmatched junction bases: 2. This CDR3 comprises 12 residues. Germline V gene sequence: CDR1 MNHNS, CDR2 SASEGT. CDR3 coding DNA: TGTGCCAGCAGTGACAGGGGGCGGGGCTACACCTTC. As protein: CASSDRGRGYTF.

This clone came up once. V gene TRBV9 combines with J gene TRBJ1-1; 10 nucleotides agree with TRBD1. V dropped 3 bases and J dropped 3; count of bases not matched to a gene: 5. The CDR3 totals 15 residues. Looked up from germline, CDR1 is SGDLS and CDR2 is YYNGEE. CDR3 sequence reads: CASSGGGTGDTEAFF. Here the CDR3 DNA reads TGTGCCAGCAGCGGGGGCGGGACAGGGGACACTGAAGCTTTCTTT.

This clone has more than one count but fewer than ten. The V gene is TRBV5-5, the J gene TRBJ2-1, with TRBD2 matching over 7 bases. V lost 0 bases to trimming and J lost 5 bases; unmatched junction nucleotides: 5. This CDR3 has 15 residues. Germline CDR1 reads SGHKS; CDR2 reads YYEKEE (reference sequence). CDR3 sequence reads: CASSLVGSGHNEQFF. The CDR3 DNA is TGTGCCAGCAGCTTGGTAGGTAGCGGGCACAATGAGCAGTTCTTC.

This clone was recorded only once. V and J are TRBV7-9 and TRBJ1-6; possibly TRBD1 for D (6 bases). The CDR3 covers 15 residues. Trimming shortened V by 1 base and J by 6 bases, and 10 bases separated the two germline ends. Germline CDR1 is SEHNR and CDR2 is FQNEAQ (reference sequence). The CDR3 loop reads CASSLDQGSNSPLHF. Here the CDR3 DNA reads TGTGCCAGCAGCTTAGATCAGGGGAGTAATTCACCCCTCCACTTT.

The chain recombines TRBV11-2 with TRBJ2-7; possible D gene TRBD1, 6 bases. V gave up 1 base and J gave up 6 bases, with 16 bases separating them. The CDR3 loop spans 15 amino acids. Germline V gives CDR1 SGHAT, CDR2 FQNNGV. The CDR3 spells CASSLGRQGWTEQYF. CDR3 sequence (DNA): TGTGCCAGCAGCTTAGGTAGGCAGGGGTGGACCGAGCAGTACTTC.

The rearrangement joins TRBV28 to TRBJ1-5, with D tentatively TRBD1 (6 bases). Germline V gives CDR1 MDHEN, CDR2 SYDVKM. The CDR3 spans 15 residues. V shed 5 bases and J shed 2 bases, with 13 bases lying between them. The CDR3 is CASSLQGVGNQPQHF. The CDR3 DNA reads as TGTGCCAGCAGTCTACAGGGAGTCGGCAATCAGCCCCAGCATTTT. The variable domain in full, completed from reference TRBV28 and TRBJ1-5, reads DVKVTQSSRYLVKRTGEKVFLECVQDMDHENMFWYRQDPGLGLRLIYFSYDVKMKEKGDIPEGYSVSREKKERFSLILESASTNQTSMYLCASSLQGVGNQPQHFGDGTRLSIL.

The chain couples TRBV6-5 to TRBJ1-5, with 10 bases fitting TRBD1. Germline loops: CDR1 MNHEY, CDR2 SVGAGI. There are 15 residues in the CDR3. J lost 4 bases, V lost 6 bases, and 6 bases had no gene match. CDR3 sequence reads: CASRSPGQGNQPQHF. CDR3 DNA: TGTGCCAGCAGGTCTCCGGGACAGGGGAATCAGCCCCAGCATTTT.

This chain joins TRBV4-2 and TRBJ1-1; D gene ambiguous. From germline, CDR1 is LGHNA and CDR2 YNFKEQ. Trimming took off 0 bases at V and 1 base at J, with 12 bases between the two ends. The CDR3 totals 16 residues. In DNA form, the CDR3 reads TGTGCCAGCAGCCAAGATCGTGGGCAGGCGAACACTGAAGCTTTCTTT. Translation gives CASSQDRGQANTEAFF.

This chain connects TRBV27 to TRBJ1-2; TRBD1 aligns across 8 bases. J gave up 7 bases and V 6 bases, and 10 bases lay outside the gene matches. The length of the CDR3 is 14 residues. Germline loops: CDR1 MNHEY, CDR2 SMNVEV (reference sequence). The CDR3 spells CASSPGRGLFGYTF. The CDR3 DNA reads TGTGCCAGCAGCCCGGGCAGGGGGCTCTTTGGCTACACCTTC.

The V and J genes are TRBV19 and TRBJ1-5; D may be TRBD1 (5 bases). Per germline, CDR1 LNHDA and CDR2 SQIVND (reference sequence). V shed 6 bases and J shed 4 bases, with 16 bases lying between them. The CDR3 loop spans 15 amino acids. CDR3 region: CASRARRGVNQPQHF. The CDR3, as DNA: TGTGCCAGTAGGGCCCGAAGGGGTGTAAATCAGCCCCAGCATTTT. The variable domain in full, completed from reference TRBV19 and TRBJ1-5, reads DGGITQSPKYLFRKEGQNVTLSCEQNLNHDAMYWYRQDPGQGLRLIYYSQIVNDFQKGDIAEGYSVSREKKESFPLTVTSAQKNPTAFYLCASRARRGVNQPQHFGDGTRLSIL.

The rearrangement links TRBV28 to TRBJ2-3; 12 bases map to TRBD2. Germline CDR1 is MDHEN and CDR2 is SYDVKM. The CDR3 runs 17 residues. Germline trimming cut 5 bases from V and 0 bases from J; bases unmatched to any gene: 6. The CDR3 region has the DNA TGTGCCAGCAGTCCGAGACTAGCGGGAGACAGCACAGATACGCAGTATTTT. This gives the protein CASSPRLAGDSTDTQYF.

The CDR3 coding sequence is TGTGCCACCGATACAGGGACAGGCGATGAGCAGTTCTTC. Protein: CATDTGTGDEQFF. This chain links TRBV24-1 with TRBJ2-1; 8 nucleotides line up with TRBD1. Germline assignment: CDR1 KGHDR and CDR2 SFDVKD. V shed 9 bases, J shed 8 bases, and the junction held 8 bases outside the gene matches. The CDR3 is 13 amino acids.

The rearrangement uses TRBV7-6 and TRBJ1-3, with D perhaps TRBD1 (5 bases). From germline, CDR1 is SGHVS and CDR2 FNYEAQ. The CDR3 contains 14 residues. V shed 2 bases and J shed 3 bases, with 8 bases lying between them. The CDR3 protein is CASSLRQGGNTIYF. The CDR3 DNA is TGTGCCAGCAGCTTAAGGCAGGGTGGAAACACCATATATTTT. Filled out from reference TRBV7-6 and TRBJ1-3, the complete variable domain reads GAGVSQSPRYKVTKRGQDVALRCDPISGHVSLYWYRQALGQGPEFLTYFNYEAQQDKSGLPNDRFSAERPEGSISTLTIQRTEQRDSAMYRCASSLRQGGNTIYFGEGSWLTVV.

The CDR3 region has the DNA TGTGCCAGCAGTTTATTGCTGACTAGCGGGGGACCCCAAGAGACCCAGTACTTC. This codes for CASSLLLTSGGPQETQYF. The rearrangement uses TRBV27 and TRBJ2-5; TRBD2 agrees at 12 bases. The germline V gene encodes CDR1 MNHEY and CDR2 SMNVEV (reference sequence). V lost 1 base, J lost 1 base, and 7 bases stayed unmatched. CDR3 length equals 18 residues.